This T cell receptor beta chain stems from a study of T cells in Graves' hyperthyroidism and ophthalmopathy (dated by TCRdb to the late 2010s). Broadly, across the study: Peripheral blood was collected at initial diagnosis, before any treatment. An independent validation cohort of under 20 hyperthyroidism patients and 15 or so patients who later progressed to ophthalmopathy tested prospective prediction of ophthalmopathy. TCR V-J signatures able to tell the groups apart were searched for in a discovery cohort of 90 to 100 patients, of whom about 40 had Graves' ophthalmopathy and 55 to 60 had stable Graves' hyperthyroidism. Thyroid tissue and blood T-cell repertoires from roughly 6 Graves' hyperthyroidism patients were also compared in the study. The 90 to 100 discovery patients were randomly split 7:3 into training and test sets. Following sampling, methimazole starting at 30 mg daily was given to hyperthyroidism patients, and high-dose intravenous methylprednisolone was given to ophthalmopathy patients. The paper reports TCR Vbeta CDR3 sequencing of some 140 peripheral blood samples: 43 ophthalmopathy, about 75 hyperthyroidism and 17 progressor patients.

From the cysteine through the phenylalanine, the CDR3 covers 10 amino acids. Only the CDR3 DNA stays, 30 bases, in frame from base 1. Here V drops 7 bases and J drops 7 bases, and the junction holds 3 bases not matched to any gene. In the germline V gene, CDR1 corresponds to SQVTM and CDR2 to ANQGSEA. On this clonotype: Its antigen is unknown. Base quality data are lacking; no much larger clone is found one base away.

TCR beta CDR3 regions were amplified from RNA transcripts. The TCR CDR3 was subjected to a first round of RT-PCR using the HTBI primer set and the Qiagen OneStep RT-PCR kit. A second multiplex PCR round built the libraries, followed by size selection and purification. The libraries were sequenced on an Illumina HiSeq2000 using paired-end 100 bp reads. Processing in the source paper ran as follows. SOAPnuke was used to process the raw data, throwing out any read that contained adapters or uncalled bases, had a mean Phred below 15, or lacked an exact constant-primer or identifier match. COPE v1.2.5 was used to merge high-quality paired reads, and clonotypes were defined as unique nucleotide sequences. Clonotypes were aligned to IMGT TRBV, TRBD and TRBJ reference segments using MiTCR v1.1. Analysis was restricted to V-J combinations with a frequency above 0.0001, which covered about 99% of repertoires. The TCS score was defined as the ratio of F50 (clonal expansion) to E x V (chaos), calculated using BLOSUM62-based TCRdist between CDR3 peptides within each V-J. Welch's t-statistics and random forest reduced 500 to 650 V-J features to some 14, which were used in a naive Bayes classifier (R e1071). The similarity between thyroid and blood repertoires was quantified using the Morisita-Horn index. The public reads were run again by TCRdb, first through fastp at Q25 and then through MiXCR, and only productive beta chains were kept. Identical CDR3 proteins give one entry, which carries the most common genes and DNA. The V and J calls reflect TCRdb's pipeline rather than the authors' work. This sample gives about 840,000 distinct CDR3 sequences in total; around 38% of them show up just once. Jointly, the top ten make up 8% to 9% of the sample.

What the authors observed across the whole study: Blood samples also contained most of the expanded thyroid clonotypes (frequency above 0.001), which suggests that blood repertoires may reflect thyroid immune responses. Sample size was not statistically predetermined, and investigators were not blinded to group allocation. Ophthalmopathy was separated from stable hyperthyroidism by a 13 V-J signature model, with over 85% sensitivity and about 84% specificity obtained in cross-validation and 80%/75% obtained in testing. During validation, the model predicted progression to ophthalmopathy a median of roughly six months ahead of onset, with approximately 70% sensitivity and roughly 72% specificity.

A patient counted as having stable Graves' hyperthyroidism if no progression to ophthalmopathy occurred over 18 months of follow-up. Hyperthyroidism patients were newly diagnosed, had a disease duration of under 2 months, and were aged 18 to 65 years. Patients with uncontrolled infections, other autoimmune diseases, pregnancy or lactation were excluded. Diagnoses were based on clinical symptoms, serum thyroxine and TRAb, thyroid ultrasound and orbital computed tomography. PBMCs were isolated from roughly 10 ml of fresh peripheral blood by Ficoll-Paque density gradient centrifugation. Trizol reagent was used to extract total RNA, and RNA quality was then checked on an Agilent 2100 Bioanalyzer.

The chain employs TRBV29-1 and TRBJ1-1; 7 bases in the junction line up with TRBD1. The clonotype comes from a man younger than 35 with Graves' hyperthyroidism. The specimen sequenced was blood. The DNA is as follows: TGCAGCGCGACAGGGATTGAAGCTTTCTTT. Translated, this gives CSATGIEAFF.